This T cell receptor (beta chain) derives from a study of OX40 agonist ivuxolimab in advanced cancers. CDR1 is MGHRA, CDR2 YSYEKL, per germline. The CDR3 has 15 residues. The J segment lost 2 bases and the V segment lost 4 bases, leaving 7 bases of the junction unmatched. Here immunoSEQ multiplex PCR was the method, and the copy in TCRdb shows in-frame clones only, minus some. The repertoire holds 35,000 to 45,000 clones, with around 88% as singletons. The sample here was CD4+ or CD8+ T cells sorted from blood, taken in a trial of the OX40 agonist ivuxolimab. This clonotype originated in an adult with an advanced solid tumor such as melanoma, head and neck, liver or kidney cancer. The gene calls are TRBV4-1 and TRBJ1-1; 7 bases agree with TRBD1. The CDR3 sequence: CASSPTGQSNTEAFF. The DNA of the CDR3 is TGCGCCAGCAGCCCAACGGGACAGTCTAACACTGAAGCTTTCTTT.